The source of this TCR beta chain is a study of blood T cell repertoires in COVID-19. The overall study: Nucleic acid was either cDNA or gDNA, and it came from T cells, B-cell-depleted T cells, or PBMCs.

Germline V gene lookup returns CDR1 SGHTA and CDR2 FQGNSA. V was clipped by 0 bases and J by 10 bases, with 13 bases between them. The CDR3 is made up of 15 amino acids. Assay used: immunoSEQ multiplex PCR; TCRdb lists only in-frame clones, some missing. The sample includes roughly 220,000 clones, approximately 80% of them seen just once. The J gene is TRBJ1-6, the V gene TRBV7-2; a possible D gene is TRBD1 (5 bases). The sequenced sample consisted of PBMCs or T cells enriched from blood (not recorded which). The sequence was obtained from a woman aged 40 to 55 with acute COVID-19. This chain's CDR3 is CASSLAAGDGSPLHF. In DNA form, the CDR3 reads TGTGCCAGCAGCTTAGCCGCGGGGGATGGGTCACCCCTCCACTTT.